The sequence of this TCR beta chain was determined in a study of cytomegalovirus exposure and HLA in healthy donors. Background on the study: The roughly 700 first-cohort repertoires shared a platform with the approximately 120 validation repertoires, as reported in a later analysis.

Libraries were prepared by immunoSEQ multiplex PCR; TCRdb keeps only in-frame clonotypes and omits some of them. The table has about 130,000 clones, about nine tenths seen once; the top ten hold roughly 2%. As concerns this clone: The antigen remains unidentified.

The V gene's germline CDR1 is LNHDA and CDR2 SQIVND (reference sequence). V was cut by 6 bases and J by 7 bases, with 12 bases left in between. There are 12 residues in the CDR3. Among the roughly 120 subjects of the validation cohort, separate from the 666-subject first cohort, were the donors. Study-wide results and limits: The authors confirmed in vitro that a few CMV-associated chains were specific for CMV antigens. Associated with cytomegalovirus, according to the listing, were some 150 TCR beta chains.

The specimen was PBMCs. The clonotype comes from a woman between 18 and 30 years old in good health and CMV-seronegative. The chain combines TRBV19 with TRBJ1-1; a weak D match, TRBD1 (5 bases). The CDR3, as DNA: TGTGCCAGTAGGAAAGGGGTAATTGAAGCTTTCTTT. Protein: CASRKGVIEAFF.